A selection of T cell receptor beta chains follows, all from one sample in a study of T cells in Graves' hyperthyroidism and ophthalmopathy. TCRdb fed the multiplex PCR reads into MiXCR, producing one record per CDR3 protein. The sample records over 300,000 distinct CDR3 sequences, roughly 14% being singletons. Material for sequencing was blood. These receptors came from an older woman with Graves' hyperthyroidism. Both conserved end residues are part of each CDR3. The D gene is left open where the match is weak. Size is stated for part of the rows, as once, few or many counts, or as a class when the clone is expanded.

TRBJ2-1 . . TRBV20-1 CSASGSLSSYNEQFF TGCAGTGCTAGCGGCTCCCTGAGCTCCTACAATGAGCAGTTCTTC
TRBJ1-4 TRBD1 many TRBV11-3 CASSSLFGTDNEKLFF TGTGCCAGCAGCTCTTTATTCGGGACAGACAATGAAAAACTGTTTTTT
TRBJ2-1 . few TRBV19 CASSWISWSHEQFF TGTGCCAGTAGTTGGATTTCATGGTCCCATGAGCAGTTCTTC
TRBJ2-1 . . TRBV6-2/TRBV6-3 CASSPGHLPNNEQFF TGTGCCAGCAGTCCGGGGCATCTCCCAAACAATGAGCAGTTCTTC
TRBJ1-1 . many TRBV12-3/TRBV12-4 CASNPRGRMNTEAFF TGTGCCAGCAACCCGCGGGGGAGAATGAACACTGAAGCTTTCTTT
TRBJ2-1 . many TRBV28 CASILPGANYNEQFF TGTGCCAGCATCCTTCCGGGAGCCAACTACAATGAGCAGTTCTTC
TRBJ2-5 TRBD2 many TRBV7-7 CASSFIAGSQETQYF TGTGCTAGCAGCTTCATAGCGGGAAGTCAAGAGACCCAGTACTTC
TRBJ1-6 . many TRBV15 CATSEIYNSPLHF TGTGCCACCAGCGAGATCTATAATTCACCCCTCCACTTT
TRBJ1-2 . many TRBV18 CASSPRTPTPVNGYTF TGTGCCAGCTCACCGAGAACCCCGACACCAGTGAATGGCTACACCTTC
TRBJ2-1 TRBD2 . TRBV4-2 CASSRLAGTLNNEQFF TGTGCCAGCAGCCGGCTAGCGGGAACCCTAAACAATGAGCAGTTCTTC
TRBJ2-2 TRBD2 . TRBV29-1 CGTAGGNGKDTGELFF TGCGGCACGGCGGGGGGCAACGGGAAGGACACCGGGGAGCTGTTTTTT
TRBJ2-1 . . TRBV7-8 CASSLEALVPYNEQFF TGTGCCAGCAGCTTAGAAGCCTTAGTCCCCTACAATGAGCAGTTCTTC
TRBJ1-5 . many TRBV2 CASTRVGNQPQHF TGTGCCAGCACCAGGGTCGGCAATCAGCCCCAGCATTTT
TRBJ2-1 . . TRBV7-3 CASSFYGTEQFF TGTGCCAGCAGCTTCTACGGGACGGAGCAGTTCTTC
TRBJ2-5 . . TRBV12-5 CASGFSGETQYF TGTGCTAGTGGTTTTTCAGGGGAGACCCAGTACTTC
TRBJ2-1 . . TRBV7-2 CASSQFLGPYNEQFF TGTGCCAGCAGCCAGTTTTTGGGGCCCTACAATGAGCAGTTCTTC
TRBJ1-6 . many TRBV3-1 CASSQAGYNSPLHF TGTGCCAGCAGCCAAGCAGGGTATAATTCACCCCTCCACTTT
TRBJ2-7 . . TRBV5-4 CASMQDPRLGEQYF TGTGCCAGCATGCAGGATCCTAGACTCGGCGAGCAGTACTTC
TRBJ2-2 TRBD2 . TRBV7-9 CASGTRGLAGAGELFF TGTGCCAGCGGCACCCGGGGTCTAGCGGGTGCCGGGGAGCTGTTTTTT
TRBJ2-2 TRBD2 many TRBV5-1 CASSMTGLAGGNGELFF TGCGCCAGCAGCATGACGGGACTAGCGGGAGGTAACGGGGAGCTGTTTTTT
TRBJ1-5 . many TRBV2 CASRSGGGPHQPQHF TGTGCCAGCAGGTCGGGCGGGGGACCGCATCAGCCCCAGCATTTT
TRBJ1-2 . . TRBV5-1 CASSFRALGYDYTF TGCGCCAGCAGCTTTCGCGCGTTAGGCTATGACTACACCTTC
TRBJ2-3 . many TRBV6-2/TRBV6-3 CASSYSRANTDTQYF TGTGCCAGCAGTTACTCACGGGCGAACACAGATACGCAGTATTTT
TRBJ2-3 TRBD1 many TRBV2 CASSPGTGGVTDTQYF TGTGCCAGCAGCCCCGGGACAGGGGGCGTAACAGATACGCAGTATTTT
TRBJ2-5 . many TRBV12-3/TRBV12-4 CASSLPGNQETQYF TGTGCCAGCAGTTTACCCGGGAACCAAGAGACCCAGTACTTC
TRBJ2-1 TRBD2 many TRBV5-1 CASSDSGRPFNEQFF TGCGCCAGCAGCGATAGCGGGAGGCCTTTCAATGAGCAGTTCTTC
TRBJ1-1 . many TRBV6-1 CASSGESYTEAFF TGTGCCAGCAGTGGGGAGTCCTACACTGAAGCTTTCTTT
TRBJ1-5 . many TRBV20-1 CSASIRGGNQPQHF TGCAGTGCCAGTATCCGGGGGGGGAATCAGCCCCAGCATTTT